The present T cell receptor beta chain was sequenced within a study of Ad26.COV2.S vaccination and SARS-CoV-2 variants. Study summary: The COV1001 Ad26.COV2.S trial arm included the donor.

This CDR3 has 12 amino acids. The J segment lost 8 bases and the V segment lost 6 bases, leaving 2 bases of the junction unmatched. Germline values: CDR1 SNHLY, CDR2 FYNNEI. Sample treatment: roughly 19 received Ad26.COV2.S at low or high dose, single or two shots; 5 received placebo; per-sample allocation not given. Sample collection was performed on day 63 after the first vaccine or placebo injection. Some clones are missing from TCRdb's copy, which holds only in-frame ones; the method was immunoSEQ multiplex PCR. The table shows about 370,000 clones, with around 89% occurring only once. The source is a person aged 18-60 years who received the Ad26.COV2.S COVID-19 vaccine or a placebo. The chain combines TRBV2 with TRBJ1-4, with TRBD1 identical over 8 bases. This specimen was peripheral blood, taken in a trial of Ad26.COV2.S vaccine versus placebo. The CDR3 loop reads CASRQGVEKLFF. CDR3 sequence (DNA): TGTGCCAGCAGACAGGGGGTGGAAAAACTGTTTTTT.